The 26 T cell receptor beta chains below were found in one sample sequenced in a study of blood T cell repertoires in COVID-19. The repertoire was sequenced with immunoSEQ multiplex PCR; TCRdb's copy has only in-frame clones and lacks some. The data hold 57,000 or so clones, with around nine tenths observed a single time. The sample consisted of peripheral blood. These receptors were obtained from a woman aged 45-60 years with active or convalescent COVID-19.

The rearrangement joins TRBV7-9 to TRBJ2-7; 11 positions agree with TRBD2. This CDR3 is 16 amino acids long. CDR1 is SEHNR and CDR2 is FQNEAQ in the germline V gene (reference sequence). V dropped 5 bases and J dropped 3; count of bases not matched to a gene: 9. DNA for the CDR3: TGTGCCAGCAGCCACCTTACCGGGACTAGCGGCTACGAGCAGTACTTC. Encoded protein: CASSHLTGTSGYEQYF.

This clone was seen only once. The rearrangement joins TRBV7-2 to TRBJ2-5; 8 bases align to TRBD2. The CDR3 consists of 13 residues. After removal of 8 bases from V and 5 bases from J, the junction contained 7 bases not matched to a gene. Germline V gene sequence: CDR1 SGHTA, CDR2 FQGNSA. The CDR3 DNA reads TGTGCCAGCCACCGGACTAGCAGGGAGACCCAGTACTTC. Translation: CASHRTSRETQYF.

The chain joins TRBV5-1 to TRBJ2-1, with D perhaps TRBD2 (5 bases). Germline V gene lookup returns CDR1 SGHRS and CDR2 YFSETQ. The CDR3 consists of 14 residues. V was shortened by 4 bases and J by 1 base, with 9 bases between the two germline ends. The CDR3 nucleotides read TGCGCCAGCAGCAGGGAGAGTTCCTACAATGAGCAGTTCTTC. It encodes CASSRESSYNEQFF.

V usage is TRBV11-2 and J usage is TRBJ2-1; D might be TRBD2 (6 bases). V was cut by 5 bases and J by 3 bases, with 14 bases left in between. The CDR3 is 15 amino acids. CDR1 is SGHAT and CDR2 is FQNNGV in the germline V gene. CDR3 nucleotides: TGTGCCAGCAGCCCTGGGGCGGGATTCTACAATGAGCAGTTCTTC. It codes for CASSPGAGFYNEQFF.

The chain combines TRBV5-5 with TRBJ1-1; TRBD1 matches at 9 bases. CDR1 is SGHKS and CDR2 is YYEKEE in the germline V gene (reference sequence). The CDR3 is 14 amino acids. With 4 bases clipped from V and 5 bases from J, the junction kept 6 bases outside the gene matches. In DNA form, the CDR3 reads TGTGCCAGCAGCCTCGGACAGGGGATGACTGAAGCTTTCTTT. Translating gives CASSLGQGMTEAFF.

This chain uses TRBV2 with TRBJ1-5; no firm D call. V was shortened by 3 bases and J by 6 bases, with 9 bases between the two germline ends. Germline-derived CDR1 and CDR2 are SNHLY and FYNNEI. This CDR3 has 13 amino acids. CDR3 coding DNA: TGTGCCAGCAGTGACGGGGATCCTCAGCCCCAGCATTTT. It encodes CASSDGDPQPQHF.

This clone was detected only once. This sequence joins TRBV6-1 and TRBJ1-4; TRBD1 matches 7 bases. V was clipped by 2 bases and J by 10 bases; unmatched bases: 10. The CDR3 spans 15 residues. CDR1 MNHNS and CDR2 SASEGT come from the germline V gene. CDR3 amino acids: CASSEIRGDWRKLFF. CDR3 coding DNA: TGTGCCAGCAGTGAAATCAGGGGGGATTGGCGAAAACTGTTTTTT.

The CDR3 here is CASSLRTGGTDTQYF. CDR3 coding DNA: TGTGCCAGCAGCTTAAGGACAGGGGGCACAGATACGCAGTATTTT. The V call is TRBV11-2, the J call TRBJ2-3; 9 nucleotides line up with TRBD1. CDR1 is SGHAT, CDR2 FQNNGV, per germline. The ends lost 2 bases at V and 1 base at J; junction bases unmatched: 1. This CDR3 contains 15 residues.

V is TRBV9 and J is TRBJ2-4; TRBD1 matches 8 bases. CDR3 length equals 15 residues. Germline trimming cut 0 bases from V and 9 bases from J; bases unmatched to any gene: 8. Per the germline V gene, CDR1 is SGDLS and CDR2 is YYNGEE. The CDR3 reads CASSVAQGAPAIQYF. CDR3 nucleotides: TGTGCCAGCAGCGTAGCCCAGGGGGCCCCGGCCATTCAGTACTTC.

This clone has just one count. The chain has TRBV5-5 and TRBJ2-5, with D perhaps TRBD1 (5 bases). The germline V gene encodes CDR1 SGHKS and CDR2 YYEKEE (reference sequence). This CDR3 has 14 residues. V shed 2 bases and J shed 3 bases, with 11 bases lying between them. The CDR3 DNA reads as TGTGCCAGCAGCTTTACAGGATCGGAAGAGACCCAGTACTTC. This sequence encodes CASSFTGSEETQYF.

The chain is built from TRBV28 and TRBJ1-1; D remains unclear. Germline V gene sequence: CDR1 MDHEN, CDR2 SYDVKM. Trimming took 8 bases from V and 3 from J, leaving 10 bases between them. The CDR3 is 12 residues long. The CDR3 reads CASHRRDTEAFF. The CDR3 DNA reads TGTGCCAGCCATAGGAGGGACACTGAAGCTTTCTTT.

The genes are TRBV5-4 and TRBJ2-5, with 8 bases aligning to TRBD2. This CDR3 spans 16 amino acids. Trimming at V came to 0 bases and at J to 5 bases, leaving 9 bases not matched to a gene. Germline CDR1 SGHNT, CDR2 YYREEE (reference sequence). CDR3 sequence reads: CASSLGWSGSGETQYF. CDR3 nucleotides: TGTGCCAGCAGCTTGGGATGGAGCGGGAGTGGTGAGACCCAGTACTTC. Variable domain in full (rest from reference TRBV5-4 and TRBJ2-5): ETGVTQSPTHLIKTRGQQVTLRCSSQSGHNTVSWYQQALGQGPQFIFQYYREEENGRGNFPPRFSGLQFPNYSSELNVNALELDDSALYLCASSLGWSGSGETQYFGPGTRLLVL.

The rearrangement uses TRBV10-3 and TRBJ2-7; 8 nucleotides match TRBD1. Trimming removed 5 bases from V and 5 bases from J; junction bases left unmatched: 5. Looked up from germline, CDR1 is ENHRY and CDR2 is SYGVKD. CDR3 length: 13 residues. The CDR3 region is CAISRTGIDEQYF. CDR3 sequence (DNA): TGTGCCATCAGTAGGACAGGGATCGACGAGCAGTACTTC.

The gene calls are TRBV27 and TRBJ2-1, with 10 bases lining up with TRBD1. The CDR3 loop spans 16 amino acids. In germline, CDR1 is MNHEY, CDR2 SMNVEV (reference sequence). The ends lost 6 bases at V and 9 bases at J; junction bases unmatched: 14. CDR3 nucleotide sequence: TGTGCCAGCAGCCCCAGACAGGGGGCGATGTTCGGTGAGCAGTTCTTC. Protein sequence: CASSPRQGAMFGEQFF.

The chain carries TRBV3-1 (or the pseudogene TRBV3-2) and TRBJ2-1; 10 bases are shared with TRBD1. CDR3 length: 17 amino acids. The junction had 15 bases not matched to a gene; V was cut back by 1 base and J by 12 bases. Germline lookup yields CDR1 LGHDT and CDR2 YNNKEL (reference sequence). The CDR3 region is CASSQVPGTGAAQGQFF. Here the CDR3 DNA reads TGTGCCAGCAGCCAAGTCCCCGGGACAGGGGCGGCCCAGGGGCAGTTCTTC.

CDR3 DNA: TGTGCCAGTAATTGGCGGGAGGGATCCTACAATGAGCAGTTCTTC. It is translated as CASNWREGSYNEQFF. The chain couples TRBV19 to TRBJ2-1; 9 bases are shared with TRBD2. The V segment lost 7 bases and the J segment 1 base; nucleotides outside the gene matches: 5. Looked up from germline, CDR1 is LNHDA and CDR2 is SQIVND (reference sequence). The CDR3 is 15 residues long.

This rearrangement joins TRBV7-3 to TRBJ2-3; possibly TRBD2 for D (5 bases). The ends were cut back, 1 base at V and 1 base at J, with 9 bases in the middle. Germline V gene sequence: CDR1 SGHTA, CDR2 FQGTGA. This CDR3 spans 15 amino acids. CDR3 sequence reads: CASSLKWGGTDTQYF. The CDR3 DNA reads TGTGCCAGCAGCTTAAAGTGGGGAGGCACAGATACGCAGTATTTT. Supplemented by reference TRBV7-3 and TRBJ2-3, the full variable domain reads GAGVSQTPSNKVTEKGKYVELRCDPISGHTALYWYRQSLGQGPEFLIYFQGTGAADDSGLPNDRFFAVRPEGSVSTLKIQRTERGDSAVYLCASSLKWGGTDTQYFGPGTRLTVL.

The chain couples TRBV19 to TRBJ2-5, with a weak D call TRBD2 (5 bases). The CDR3 sequence is 14 residues long. Trimming shortened V by 1 base and J by 0 bases, and 6 bases separated the two germline ends. Germline assignment: CDR1 LNHDA and CDR2 SQIVND (reference sequence). The DNA of the CDR3 is TGTGCCAGTAGTATAGCGGGGTACCAAGAGACCCAGTACTTC. The encoded protein is CASSIAGYQETQYF.

The chain carries TRBV7-8 and TRBJ2-1; 9 bases agree with TRBD1. Per the germline V gene, CDR1 is SGHVS and CDR2 is FQNEAQ. V dropped 2 bases and J dropped 7; count of bases not matched to a gene: 12. This CDR3 comprises 17 residues. The CDR3 region is CASSLLINPGTGNEQFF. DNA of the CDR3: TGTGCCAGCAGCTTACTCATCAATCCCGGGACAGGGAATGAGCAGTTCTTC.

J is TRBJ2-7 and V is TRBV27; D may be TRBD2 (5 bases). The CDR3 has 16 residues. Germline V gene lookup returns CDR1 MNHEY and CDR2 SMNVEV (reference sequence). With 3 bases removed from V and 4 bases from J, the gap between germline ends came to 19 bases. CDR3 amino acids: CASSFNGGSPLYEQYF. DNA for the CDR3: TGTGCCAGCAGTTTTAATGGCGGGTCCCCCTTATACGAGCAGTACTTC.

This clone was seen just once. The V gene is TRBV11-2, the J gene TRBJ1-1; 8 bases match TRBD1. This CDR3 is 16 amino acids long. Germline trimming cut 3 bases from V and 4 bases from J; bases unmatched to any gene: 10. Germline V gene lookup returns CDR1 SGHAT and CDR2 FQNNGV. CDR3 residues: CASSLGRTGRGTEAFF. DNA for the CDR3: TGTGCCAGCAGCTTGGGGAGGACAGGGAGAGGCACTGAAGCTTTCTTT.

The chain joins TRBV5-1 to TRBJ2-1; 8 nucleotides align to TRBD2. V trimming: 0 bases; J trimming: 7 bases; junction bases outside the gene matches: 9. The CDR3 extends over 16 amino acids. The germline gives CDR1 SGHRS, CDR2 YFSETQ. This chain's CDR3 is CASSLEIAGFKNEQFF. CDR3 DNA sequence: TGCGCCAGCAGCTTGGAGATAGCGGGATTTAAAAATGAGCAGTTCTTC. Supplemented by reference TRBV5-1 and TRBJ2-1, the full variable domain reads KAGVTQTPRYLIKTRGQQVTLSCSPISGHRSVSWYQQTPGQGLQFLFEYFSETQRNKGNFPGRFSGRQFSNSRSEMNVSTLELGDSALYLCASSLEIAGFKNEQFFGPGTRLTVL.

V usage is TRBV2 and J usage is TRBJ2-5; weak D call: TRBD1 (6 bases). This CDR3 has 13 amino acids. V was cut by 6 bases and J by 6 bases, with 14 bases left in between. Germline CDR1 and CDR2: SNHLY and FYNNEI. Here the CDR3 DNA reads TGTGCCAGCAGGGTCGTACAGGGCCAGACCCAGTACTTC. As protein: CASRVVQGQTQYF. The variable domain in full, completed from reference TRBV2 and TRBJ2-5, reads EPEVTQTPSHQVTQMGQEVILRCVPISNHLYFYWYRQILGQKVEFLVSFYNNEISEKSEIFDDQFSVERPDGSNFTLKIRSTKLEDSAMYFCASRVVQGQTQYFGPGTRLLVL.

The V and J genes are TRBV4-2 and TRBJ2-1, with D unclear. V shed 0 bases and J shed 8 bases, with 14 bases lying between them. The germline V gene encodes CDR1 LGHNA and CDR2 YNFKEQ. The CDR3 spans 15 residues. The DNA of the CDR3 is TGTGCCAGCAGCCAAGAGCAACTAAGGTACGATGAGCAGTTCTTC. Translating it yields CASSQEQLRYDEQFF.

V usage is TRBV29-1 and J usage is TRBJ1-2, with 7 bases matching TRBD1. The junction had 18 bases not matched to a gene; V was cut back by 4 bases and J by 4 bases. CDR3 size: 17 residues. CDR1 is SQVTM, CDR2 ANQGSEA, per germline. The CDR3 loop reads CSVGPTGARTAVYGYTF. DNA for the CDR3: TGCAGCGTTGGGCCAACAGGGGCCCGGACGGCTGTCTATGGCTACACCTTC. Drawing the rest from reference TRBV29-1 and TRBJ1-2, the complete variable domain is SAVISQKPSRDICQRGTSLTIQCQVDSQVTMMFWYRQQPGQSLTLIATANQGSEATYESGFVIDKFPISRPNLTFSTLTVSNMSPEDSSIYLCSVGPTGARTAVYGYTFGSGTRLTVV.

V gene TRBV19 combines with J gene TRBJ2-5; 10 bases match TRBD1. V lost 9 bases, J lost 1 base, and 11 bases stayed unmatched. CDR1 and CDR2 from the germline V gene are LNHDA and SQIVND (reference sequence). CDR3 length: 16 residues. The CDR3 spells CASRDRGSGAQETQYF. The CDR3 nucleotides are TGTGCCAGCCGGGACAGGGGTAGTGGGGCCCAAGAGACCCAGTACTTC.